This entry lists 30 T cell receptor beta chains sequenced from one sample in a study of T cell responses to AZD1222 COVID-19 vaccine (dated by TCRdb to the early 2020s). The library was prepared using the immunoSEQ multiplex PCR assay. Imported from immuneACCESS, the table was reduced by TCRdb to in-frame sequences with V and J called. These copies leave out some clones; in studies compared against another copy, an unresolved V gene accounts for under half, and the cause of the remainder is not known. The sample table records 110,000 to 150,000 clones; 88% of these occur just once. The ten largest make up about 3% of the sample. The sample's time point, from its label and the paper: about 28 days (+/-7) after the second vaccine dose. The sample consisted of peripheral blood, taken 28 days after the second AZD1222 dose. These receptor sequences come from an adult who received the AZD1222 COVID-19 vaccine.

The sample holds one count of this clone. The CDR3 coding sequence is TGTGCCAGCAGAGCGGGGTCTTTTAATGAGCAGTTCTTC. It specifies CASRAGSFNEQFF. V and J are TRBV2 and TRBJ2-1; TRBD2 matches at 7 bases. The CDR3 totals 13 residues. Germline trimming cut 6 bases from V and 7 bases from J; bases unmatched to any gene: 6. Germline lookup yields CDR1 SNHLY and CDR2 FYNNEI.

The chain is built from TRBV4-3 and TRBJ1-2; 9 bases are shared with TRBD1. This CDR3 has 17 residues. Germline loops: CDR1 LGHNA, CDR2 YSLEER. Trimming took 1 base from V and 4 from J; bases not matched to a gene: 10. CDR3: CASSQGGAGQGFYGYTF. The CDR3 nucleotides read TGCGCCAGCAGCCAAGGAGGAGCGGGACAGGGCTTCTATGGCTACACCTTC.

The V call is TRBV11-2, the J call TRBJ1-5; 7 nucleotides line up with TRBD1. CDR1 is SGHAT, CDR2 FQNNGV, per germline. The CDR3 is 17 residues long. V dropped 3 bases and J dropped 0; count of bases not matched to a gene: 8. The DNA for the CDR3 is TGTGCCAGCAGCTTCACTTCAGGGGGGGATAGCAATCAGCCCCAGCATTTT. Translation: CASSFTSGGDSNQPQHF.

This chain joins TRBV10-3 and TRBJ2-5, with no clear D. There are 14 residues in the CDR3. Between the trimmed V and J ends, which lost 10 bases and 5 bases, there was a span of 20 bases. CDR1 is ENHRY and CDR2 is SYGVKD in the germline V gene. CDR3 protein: CATSTGSLLETQYF. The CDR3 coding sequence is TGTGCCACATCAACGGGTAGCCTGTTGGAGACCCAGTACTTC.

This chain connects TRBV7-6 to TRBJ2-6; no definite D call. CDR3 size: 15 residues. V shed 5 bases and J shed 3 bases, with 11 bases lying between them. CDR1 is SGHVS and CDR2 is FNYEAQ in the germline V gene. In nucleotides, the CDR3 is TGTGCCAGCAGCCTCACCCTTTTTGGGGCCAACGTCCTGACTTTC. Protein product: CASSLTLFGANVLTF.

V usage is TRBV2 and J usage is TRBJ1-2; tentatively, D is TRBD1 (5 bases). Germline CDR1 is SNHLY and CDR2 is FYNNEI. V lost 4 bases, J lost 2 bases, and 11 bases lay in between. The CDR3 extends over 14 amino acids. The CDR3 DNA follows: TGTGCCAGCAGTGCCCGGGGGGGAAACTATGGCTACACCTTC. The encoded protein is CASSARGGNYGYTF.

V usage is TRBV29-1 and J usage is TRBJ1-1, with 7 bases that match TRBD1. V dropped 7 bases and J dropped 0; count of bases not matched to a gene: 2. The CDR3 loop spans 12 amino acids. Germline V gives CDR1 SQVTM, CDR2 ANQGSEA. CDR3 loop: CSGGQMNTEAFF. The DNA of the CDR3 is TGCAGCGGGGGACAGATGAACACTGAAGCTTTCTTT. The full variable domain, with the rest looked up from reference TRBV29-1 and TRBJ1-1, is SAVISQKPSRDICQRGTSLTIQCQVDSQVTMMFWYRQQPGQSLTLIATANQGSEATYESGFVIDKFPISRPNLTFSTLTVSNMSPEDSSIYLCSGGQMNTEAFFGQGTRLTVV.

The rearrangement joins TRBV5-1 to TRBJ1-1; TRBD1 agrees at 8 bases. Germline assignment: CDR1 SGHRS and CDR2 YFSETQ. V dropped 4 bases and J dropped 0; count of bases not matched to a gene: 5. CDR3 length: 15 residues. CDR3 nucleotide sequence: TGCGCCAGCAGCGCCTCAGGGGGCCTGAACACTGAAGCTTTCTTT. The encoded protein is CASSASGGLNTEAFF.

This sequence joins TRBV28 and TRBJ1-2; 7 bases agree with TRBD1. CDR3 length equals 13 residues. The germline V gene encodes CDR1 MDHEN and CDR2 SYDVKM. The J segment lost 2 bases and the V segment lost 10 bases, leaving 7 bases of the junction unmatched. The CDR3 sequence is CATEGGLNYGYTF. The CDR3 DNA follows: TGTGCCACTGAAGGGGGCTTAAACTATGGCTACACCTTC.

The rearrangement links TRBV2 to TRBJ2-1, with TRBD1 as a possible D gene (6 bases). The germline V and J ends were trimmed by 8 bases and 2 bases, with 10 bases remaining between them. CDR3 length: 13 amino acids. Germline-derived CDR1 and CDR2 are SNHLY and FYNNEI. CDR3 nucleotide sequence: TGTGCCAGCCGACAGGTACCCTACAATGAGCAGTTCTTC. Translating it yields CASRQVPYNEQFF.

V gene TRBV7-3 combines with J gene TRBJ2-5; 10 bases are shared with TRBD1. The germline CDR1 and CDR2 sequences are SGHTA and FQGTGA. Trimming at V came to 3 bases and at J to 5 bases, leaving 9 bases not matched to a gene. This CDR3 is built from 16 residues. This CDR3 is CASSFPGTGAWETQYF. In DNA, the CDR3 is TGTGCCAGCAGCTTTCCCGGGACAGGGGCCTGGGAGACCCAGTACTTC. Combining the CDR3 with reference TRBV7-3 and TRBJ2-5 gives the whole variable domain GAGVSQTPSNKVTEKGKYVELRCDPISGHTALYWYRQSLGQGPEFLIYFQGTGAADDSGLPNDRFFAVRPEGSVSTLKIQRTERGDSAVYLCASSFPGTGAWETQYFGPGTRLLVL.

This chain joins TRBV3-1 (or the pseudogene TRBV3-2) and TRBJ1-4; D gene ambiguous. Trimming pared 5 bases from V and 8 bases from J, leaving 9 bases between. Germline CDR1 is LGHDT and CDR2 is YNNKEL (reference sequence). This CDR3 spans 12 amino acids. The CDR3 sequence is CASSIKEEKLFF. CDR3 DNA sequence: TGTGCCAGCAGCATTAAGGAGGAAAAACTGTTTTTT.

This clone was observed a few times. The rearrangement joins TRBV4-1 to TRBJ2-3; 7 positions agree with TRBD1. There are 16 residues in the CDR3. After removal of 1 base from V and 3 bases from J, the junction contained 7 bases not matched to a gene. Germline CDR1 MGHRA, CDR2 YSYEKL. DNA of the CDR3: TGCGCCAGCAGCCAAGTGACCGGGACAGATACAGATACGCAGTATTTT. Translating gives CASSQVTGTDTDTQYF.

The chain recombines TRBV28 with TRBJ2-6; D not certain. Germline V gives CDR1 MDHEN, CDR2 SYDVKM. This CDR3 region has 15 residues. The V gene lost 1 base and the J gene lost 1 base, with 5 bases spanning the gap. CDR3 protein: CASSLLGSGANVLTF. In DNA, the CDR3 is TGTGCCAGCAGTTTATTGGGGTCTGGGGCCAACGTCCTGACTTTC.

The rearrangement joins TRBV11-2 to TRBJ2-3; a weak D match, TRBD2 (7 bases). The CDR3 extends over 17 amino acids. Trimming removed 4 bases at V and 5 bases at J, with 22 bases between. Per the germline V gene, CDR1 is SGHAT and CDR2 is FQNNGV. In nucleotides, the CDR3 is TGTGCCAGCAGCTGGGGCCGGGGGGCACTCAACCAAGATACGCAGTATTTT. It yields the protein CASSWGRGALNQDTQYF.

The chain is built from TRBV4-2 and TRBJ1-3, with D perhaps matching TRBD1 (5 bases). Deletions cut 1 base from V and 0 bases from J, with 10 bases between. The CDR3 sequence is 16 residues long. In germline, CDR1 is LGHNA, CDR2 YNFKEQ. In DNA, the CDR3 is TGTGCCAGCAGCCAAGGGGACGGGTCCTCTGGAAACACCATATATTTT. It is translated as CASSQGDGSSGNTIYF.

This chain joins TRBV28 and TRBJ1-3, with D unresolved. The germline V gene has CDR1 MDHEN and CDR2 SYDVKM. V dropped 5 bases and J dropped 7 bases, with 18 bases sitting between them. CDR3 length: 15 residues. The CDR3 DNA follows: TGTGCCAGCAGTCGCGCCGAATTCTATGCTAACACCATATATTTT. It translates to CASSRAEFYANTIYF. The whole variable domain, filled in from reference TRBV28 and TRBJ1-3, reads DVKVTQSSRYLVKRTGEKVFLECVQDMDHENMFWYRQDPGLGLRLIYFSYDVKMKEKGDIPEGYSVSREKKERFSLILESASTNQTSMYLCASSRAEFYANTIYFGEGSWLTVV.

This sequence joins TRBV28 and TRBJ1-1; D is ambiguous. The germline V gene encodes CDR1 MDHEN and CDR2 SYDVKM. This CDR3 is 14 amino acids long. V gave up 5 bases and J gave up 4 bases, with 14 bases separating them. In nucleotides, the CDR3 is TGTGCCAGCAGTGGCCTCAACAAAGGCACTGAAGCTTTCTTT. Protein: CASSGLNKGTEAFF.

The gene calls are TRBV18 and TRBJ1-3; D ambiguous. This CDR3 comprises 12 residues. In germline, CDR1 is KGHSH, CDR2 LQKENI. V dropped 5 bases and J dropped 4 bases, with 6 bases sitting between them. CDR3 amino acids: CASSTQGNTIYF. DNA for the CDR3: TGTGCCAGCTCAACACAGGGAAACACCATATATTTT. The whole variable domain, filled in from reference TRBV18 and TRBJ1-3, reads NAGVMQNPRHLVRRRGQEARLRCSPMKGHSHVYWYRQLPEEGLKFMVYLQKENIIDESGMPKERFSAEFPKEGPSILRIQQVVRGDSAAYFCASSTQGNTIYFGEGSWLTVV.

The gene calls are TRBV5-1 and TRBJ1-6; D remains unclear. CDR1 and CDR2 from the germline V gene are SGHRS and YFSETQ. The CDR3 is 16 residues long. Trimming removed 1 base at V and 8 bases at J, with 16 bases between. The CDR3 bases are TGCGCCAGCAGCTTGCATTGGGGTAGTGGGGATTCACCCCTCCACTTT. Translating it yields CASSLHWGSGDSPLHF.

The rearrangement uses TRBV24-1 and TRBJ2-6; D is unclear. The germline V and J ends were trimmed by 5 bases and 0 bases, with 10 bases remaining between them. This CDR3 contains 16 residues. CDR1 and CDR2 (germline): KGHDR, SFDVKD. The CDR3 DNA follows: TGTGCCACCAGTGTCCCGGTGAGCTCTGGGGCCAACGTCCTGACTTTC. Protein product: CATSVPVSSGANVLTF.

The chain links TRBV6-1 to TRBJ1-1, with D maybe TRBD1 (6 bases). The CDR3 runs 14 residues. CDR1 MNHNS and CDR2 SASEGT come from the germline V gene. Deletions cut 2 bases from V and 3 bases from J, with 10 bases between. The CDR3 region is CASSEYPGDTEAFF. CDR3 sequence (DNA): TGTGCCAGCAGTGAATACCCAGGGGACACTGAAGCTTTCTTT.

The CDR3 protein is CASSYSSEGVYGYTF. The CDR3 region has the DNA TGTGCCAGCAGTTACTCCTCAGAGGGGGTCTATGGCTACACCTTC. The chain recombines TRBV6-5 with TRBJ1-2; D is perhaps TRBD1 (6 bases). CDR1 is MNHEY, CDR2 SVGAGI, per germline. The CDR3 has 15 amino acids. Trimming removed 0 bases from V and 4 bases from J, with 12 bases in between.

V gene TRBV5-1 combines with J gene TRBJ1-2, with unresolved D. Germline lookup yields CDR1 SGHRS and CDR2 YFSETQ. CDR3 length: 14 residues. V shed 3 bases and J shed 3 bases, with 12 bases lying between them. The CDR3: CASSSSLGYYGYTF. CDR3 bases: TGCGCCAGCAGCTCCTCTTTGGGCTACTATGGCTACACCTTC.

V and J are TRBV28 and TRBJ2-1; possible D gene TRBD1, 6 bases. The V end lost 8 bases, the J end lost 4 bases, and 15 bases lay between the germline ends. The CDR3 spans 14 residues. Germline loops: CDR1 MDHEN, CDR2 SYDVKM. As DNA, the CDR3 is TGTGCCAGCGCATCGGGACACGGATACAATGAGCAGTTCTTC. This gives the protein CASASGHGYNEQFF.

The chain's CDR3 is CASSLEFSRREKLFF. As DNA, the CDR3 is TGTGCCAGCAGCTTAGAGTTCAGCAGGCGGGAAAAACTGTTTTTT. This rearrangement joins TRBV7-2 to TRBJ1-4; D unresolved. The germline CDR1 and CDR2 sequences are SGHTA and FQGNSA. The CDR3 loop spans 15 amino acids. Trimming stripped 1 base from V and 8 bases from J, with 14 bases between.

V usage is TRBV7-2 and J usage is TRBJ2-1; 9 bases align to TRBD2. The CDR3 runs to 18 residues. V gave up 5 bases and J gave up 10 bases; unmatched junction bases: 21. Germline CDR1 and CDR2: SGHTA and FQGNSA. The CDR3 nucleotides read TGTGCCAGCAGCCCAACTTTGCGGGGGGGGCGTCCACTCCACGAGCAGTTCTTC. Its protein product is CASSPTLRGGRPLHEQFF.

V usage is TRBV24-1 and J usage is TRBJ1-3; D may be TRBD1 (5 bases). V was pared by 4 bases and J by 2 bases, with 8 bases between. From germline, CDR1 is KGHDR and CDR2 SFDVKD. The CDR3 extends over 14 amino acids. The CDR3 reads CATSDPTAGNTIYF. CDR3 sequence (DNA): TGTGCCACCAGTGACCCGACAGCTGGAAACACCATATATTTT.

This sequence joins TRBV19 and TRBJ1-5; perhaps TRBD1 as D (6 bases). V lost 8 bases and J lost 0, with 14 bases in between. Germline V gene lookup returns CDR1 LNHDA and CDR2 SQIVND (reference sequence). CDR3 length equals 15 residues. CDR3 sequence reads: CASADSGYSNQPQHF. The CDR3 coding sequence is TGTGCCAGTGCGGACAGCGGGTATAGCAATCAGCCCCAGCATTTT.

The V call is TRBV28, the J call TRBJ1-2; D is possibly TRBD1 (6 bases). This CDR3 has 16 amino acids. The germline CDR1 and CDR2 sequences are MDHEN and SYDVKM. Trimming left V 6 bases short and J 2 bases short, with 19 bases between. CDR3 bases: TGTGCCAGCAGCTGGGACACCCACTACCGAAACTATGGCTACACCTTC. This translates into CASSWDTHYRNYGYTF.